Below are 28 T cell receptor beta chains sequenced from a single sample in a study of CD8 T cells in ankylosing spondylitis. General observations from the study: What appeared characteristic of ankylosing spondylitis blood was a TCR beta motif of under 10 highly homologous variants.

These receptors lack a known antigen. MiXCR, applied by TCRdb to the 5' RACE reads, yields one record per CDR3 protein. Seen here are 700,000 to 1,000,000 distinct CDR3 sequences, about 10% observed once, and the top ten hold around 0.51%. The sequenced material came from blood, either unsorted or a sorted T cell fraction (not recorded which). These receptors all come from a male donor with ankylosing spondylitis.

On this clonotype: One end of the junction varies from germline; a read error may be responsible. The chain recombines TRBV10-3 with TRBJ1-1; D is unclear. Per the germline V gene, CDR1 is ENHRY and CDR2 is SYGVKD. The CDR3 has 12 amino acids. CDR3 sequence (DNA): TGTGCCATCAGTGAGTCCCGGACGGAGGCAACATTT. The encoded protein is CAISESRTEATF.

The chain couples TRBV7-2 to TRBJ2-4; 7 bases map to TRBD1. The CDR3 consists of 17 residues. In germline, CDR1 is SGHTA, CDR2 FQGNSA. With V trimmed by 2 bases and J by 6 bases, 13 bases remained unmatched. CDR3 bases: TGTGCCAGCAGCTTATCCTCCGGGACAGCTCATAGAAACATTCAGTACTTC. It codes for CASSLSSGTAHRNIQYF.

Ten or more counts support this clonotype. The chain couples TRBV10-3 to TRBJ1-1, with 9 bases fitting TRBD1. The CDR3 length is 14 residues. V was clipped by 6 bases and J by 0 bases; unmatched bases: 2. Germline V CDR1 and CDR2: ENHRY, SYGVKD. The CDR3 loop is CAISRDRVNTEAFF. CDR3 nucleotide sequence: TGTGCCATCAGCCGGGACAGGGTGAACACTGAAGCTTTCTTT.

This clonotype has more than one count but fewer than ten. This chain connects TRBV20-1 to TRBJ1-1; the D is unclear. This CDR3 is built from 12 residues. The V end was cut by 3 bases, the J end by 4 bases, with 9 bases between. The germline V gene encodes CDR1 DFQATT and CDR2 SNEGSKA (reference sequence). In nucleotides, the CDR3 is TGCAGTGCTAGTAGTGACGGCACTGAAGCTTTCTTT. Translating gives CSASSDGTEAFF.

The CDR3, as DNA: TGCAGTGCTAGAGAGCGGTTTATCACCGGGGAGCTGTTTTTT. It codes for CSARERFITGELFF. The chain recombines TRBV20-1 with TRBJ2-2; D uncertain. Germline-derived CDR1 and CDR2 are DFQATT and SNEGSKA (reference sequence). The CDR3 has 14 residues. The V end lost 0 bases, the J end lost 4 bases, and 9 bases lay between the germline ends.

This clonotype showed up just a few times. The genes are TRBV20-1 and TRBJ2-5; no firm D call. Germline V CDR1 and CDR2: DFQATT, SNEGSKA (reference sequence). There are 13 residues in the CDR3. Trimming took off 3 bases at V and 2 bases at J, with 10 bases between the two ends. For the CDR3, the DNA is TGCAGTGCTAGGCTCCCAACACAAGAGACCCAGTACTTC. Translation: CSARLPTQETQYF.

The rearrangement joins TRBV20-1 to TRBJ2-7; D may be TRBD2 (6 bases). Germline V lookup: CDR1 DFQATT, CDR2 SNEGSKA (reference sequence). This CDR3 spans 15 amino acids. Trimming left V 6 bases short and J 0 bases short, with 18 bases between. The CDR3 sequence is CSATSGTSSSYEQYF. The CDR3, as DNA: TGCAGTGCAACATCCGGGACTTCTAGCTCCTACGAGCAGTACTTC.

The CDR3 protein is CASRAEDRGYNSPLHF. DNA for the CDR3: TGTGCCAGCAGAGCCGAGGACAGGGGATATAATTCACCCCTCCACTTT. The chain joins TRBV12-3 or TRBV12-4 to TRBJ1-6; 9 bases line up with TRBD1. The CDR3 runs to 16 residues. V was pared by 6 bases and J by 4 bases, with 7 bases of the junction left unmatched.

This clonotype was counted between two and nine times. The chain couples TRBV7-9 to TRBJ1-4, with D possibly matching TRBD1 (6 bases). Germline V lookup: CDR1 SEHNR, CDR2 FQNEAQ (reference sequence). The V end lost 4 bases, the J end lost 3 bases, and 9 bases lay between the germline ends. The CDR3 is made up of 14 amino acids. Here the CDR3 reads CASSSGVSNEKLFF. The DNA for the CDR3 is TGTGCCAGCAGCTCAGGGGTGTCTAATGAAAAACTGTTTTTT.

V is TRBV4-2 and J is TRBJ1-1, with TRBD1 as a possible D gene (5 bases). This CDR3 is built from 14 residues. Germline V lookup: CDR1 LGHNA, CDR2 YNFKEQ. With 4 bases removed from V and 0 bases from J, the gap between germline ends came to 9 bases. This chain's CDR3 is CASSRGDLNTEAFF. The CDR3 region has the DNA TGTGCCAGCAGCCGAGGGGACCTGAACACTGAAGCTTTCTTT.

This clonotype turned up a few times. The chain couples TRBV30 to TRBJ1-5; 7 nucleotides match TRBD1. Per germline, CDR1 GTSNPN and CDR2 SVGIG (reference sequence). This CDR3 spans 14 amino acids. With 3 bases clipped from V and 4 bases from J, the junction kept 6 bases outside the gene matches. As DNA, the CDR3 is TGTGCCTGGAGCCGTCGACAGGGAAATCAGCCCCAGCATTTT. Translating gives CAWSRRQGNQPQHF. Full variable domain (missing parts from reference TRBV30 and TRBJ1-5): SQTIHQWPATLVQPVGSPLSLECTVEGTSNPNLYWYRQAAGRGLQLLFYSVGIGQISSEVPQNLSASRPQDRQFILSSKKLLLSDSGFYLCAWSRRQGNQPQHFGDGTRLSIL.

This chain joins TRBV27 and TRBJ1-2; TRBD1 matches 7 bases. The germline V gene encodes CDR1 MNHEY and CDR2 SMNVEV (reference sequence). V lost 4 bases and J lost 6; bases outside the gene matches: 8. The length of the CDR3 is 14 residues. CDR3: CASSSNDRVNGYTF. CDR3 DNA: TGTGCCAGCAGTTCCAATGACAGGGTAAATGGCTACACCTTC.

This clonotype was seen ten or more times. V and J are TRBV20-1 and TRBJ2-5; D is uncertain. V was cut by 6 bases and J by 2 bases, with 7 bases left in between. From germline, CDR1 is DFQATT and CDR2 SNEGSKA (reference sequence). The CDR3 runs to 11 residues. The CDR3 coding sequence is TGCAGTGCCTACCAACAAGAGACCCAGTACTTC. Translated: CSAYQQETQYF.

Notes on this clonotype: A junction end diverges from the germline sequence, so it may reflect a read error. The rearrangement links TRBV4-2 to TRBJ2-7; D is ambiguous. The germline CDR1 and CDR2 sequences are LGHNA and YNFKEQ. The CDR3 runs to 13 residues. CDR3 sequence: CASSQEIPAVSHF. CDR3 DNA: TGTGCCAGCAGCCAAGAGATCCCCGCCGTGTCGCACTTC.

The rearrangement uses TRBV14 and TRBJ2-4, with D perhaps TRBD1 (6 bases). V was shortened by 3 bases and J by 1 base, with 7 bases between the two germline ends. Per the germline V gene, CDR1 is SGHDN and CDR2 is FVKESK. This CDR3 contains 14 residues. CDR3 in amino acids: CASSQGAAKNIQYF. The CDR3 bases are TGTGCCAGCAGCCAGGGGGCGGCCAAAAACATTCAGTACTTC.

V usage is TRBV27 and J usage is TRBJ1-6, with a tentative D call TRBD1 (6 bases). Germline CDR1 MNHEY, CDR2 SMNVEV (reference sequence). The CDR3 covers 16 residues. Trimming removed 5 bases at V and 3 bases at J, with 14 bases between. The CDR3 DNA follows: TGTGCCAGCAGTCTTGGGGGGCTAAACTATAATTCACCCCTCCACTTT. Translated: CASSLGGLNYNSPLHF.

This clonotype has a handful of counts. CDR3 DNA: TGCGCCAGCGGGGCGCGGAGGGATGGCGAGCAGTACTTC. Translation gives CASGARRDGEQYF. The V call is TRBV10-1, the J call TRBJ2-7; possibly TRBD2 for D (6 bases). V dropped 8 bases and J dropped 6 bases, with 17 bases sitting between them. Germline V gives CDR1 WNHNN, CDR2 SYGVQD (reference sequence). This CDR3 has 13 amino acids.

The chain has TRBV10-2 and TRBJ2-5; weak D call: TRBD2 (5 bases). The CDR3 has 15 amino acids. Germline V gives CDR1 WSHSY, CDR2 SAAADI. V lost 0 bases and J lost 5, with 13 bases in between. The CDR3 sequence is CASSESRARRETQYF. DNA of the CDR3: TGCGCCAGCAGTGAGTCGAGGGCTAGGCGGGAGACCCAGTACTTC.

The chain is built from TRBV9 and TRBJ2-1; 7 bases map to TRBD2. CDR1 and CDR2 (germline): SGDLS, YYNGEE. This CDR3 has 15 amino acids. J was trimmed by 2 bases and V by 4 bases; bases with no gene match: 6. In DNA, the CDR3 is TGTGCCAGCAGCATAAGGGAGGGAGCCTACAATGAGCAGTTCTTC. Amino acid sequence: CASSIREGAYNEQFF.

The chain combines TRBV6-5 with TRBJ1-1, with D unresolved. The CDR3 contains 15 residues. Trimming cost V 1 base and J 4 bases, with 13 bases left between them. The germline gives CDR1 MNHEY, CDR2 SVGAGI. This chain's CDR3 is CASSYFLGSGTEAFF. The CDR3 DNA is TGTGCCAGCAGTTACTTCTTAGGGAGCGGCACTGAAGCTTTCTTT.

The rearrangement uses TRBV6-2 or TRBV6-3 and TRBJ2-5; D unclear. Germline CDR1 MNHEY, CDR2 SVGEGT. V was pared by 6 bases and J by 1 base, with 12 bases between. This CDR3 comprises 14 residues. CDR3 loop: CASRSLYLQETQYF. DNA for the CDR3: TGTGCCAGCAGGTCCTTGTACCTCCAAGAGACCCAGTACTTC.

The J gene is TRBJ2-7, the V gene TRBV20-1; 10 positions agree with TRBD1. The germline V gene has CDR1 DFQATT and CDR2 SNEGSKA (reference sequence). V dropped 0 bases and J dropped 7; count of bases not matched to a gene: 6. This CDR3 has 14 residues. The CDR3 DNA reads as TGCAGTGCTAGAGATAGGACAGGGGGTGGAGAGCAGTACTTC. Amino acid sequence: CSARDRTGGGEQYF.

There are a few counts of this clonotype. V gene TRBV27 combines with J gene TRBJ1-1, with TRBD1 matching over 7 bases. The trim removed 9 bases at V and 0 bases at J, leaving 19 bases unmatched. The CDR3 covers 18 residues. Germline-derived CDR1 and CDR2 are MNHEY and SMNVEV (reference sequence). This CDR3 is CAREGRDSKTLMNTEAFF. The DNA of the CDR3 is TGTGCCAGAGAGGGCCGGGACAGCAAAACTCTCATGAACACTGAAGCTTTCTTT.

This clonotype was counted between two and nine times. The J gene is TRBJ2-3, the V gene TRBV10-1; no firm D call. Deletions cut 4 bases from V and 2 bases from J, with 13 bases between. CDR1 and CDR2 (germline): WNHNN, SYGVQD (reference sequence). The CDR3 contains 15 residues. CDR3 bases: TGCGCCAGCAGTGGGGGTCCTTCCGCCACAGATACGCAGTATTTT. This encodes CASSGGPSATDTQYF.

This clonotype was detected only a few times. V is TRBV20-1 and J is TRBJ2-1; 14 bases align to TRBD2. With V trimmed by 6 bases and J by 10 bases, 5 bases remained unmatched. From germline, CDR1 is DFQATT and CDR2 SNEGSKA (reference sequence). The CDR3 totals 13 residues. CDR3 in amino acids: CSAKTSGGGEQFF. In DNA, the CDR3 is TGCAGTGCGAAGACTAGCGGGGGGGGCGAGCAGTTCTTC.

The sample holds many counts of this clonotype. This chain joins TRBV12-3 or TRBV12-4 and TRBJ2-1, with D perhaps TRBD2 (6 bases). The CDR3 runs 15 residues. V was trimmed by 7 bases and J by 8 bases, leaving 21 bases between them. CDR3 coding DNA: TGTGCCAGCACCACTCGAGGGACTCCTGGGTATGAGCAGTTCTTC. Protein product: CASTTRGTPGYEQFF.

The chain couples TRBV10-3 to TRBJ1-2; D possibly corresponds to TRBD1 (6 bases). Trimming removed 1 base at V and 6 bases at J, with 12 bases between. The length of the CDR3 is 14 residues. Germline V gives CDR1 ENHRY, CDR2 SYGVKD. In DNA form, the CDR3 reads TGTGCCATCAGTGAGTTCGTACAGGGAGATGGCTACACCTTC. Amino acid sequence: CAISEFVQGDGYTF.

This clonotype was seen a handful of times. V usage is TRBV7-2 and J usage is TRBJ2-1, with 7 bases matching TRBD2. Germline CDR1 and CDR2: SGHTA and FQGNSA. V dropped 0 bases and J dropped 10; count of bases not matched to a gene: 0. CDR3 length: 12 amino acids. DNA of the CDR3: TGTGCCAGCAGCTTAGCGGGACTAGAGCAGTTCTTC. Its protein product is CASSLAGLEQFF.